This T cell receptor (beta chain) is drawn from a study of blood T cells in healthy people across ages. Study-wide background: Through template switching, about one barcoded beta molecule was captured per two T cells, as measured in model experiments. Whole-study results and caveats: Researchers deemed the diversity estimates from one million T cells underestimates.

Total RNA was isolated from each sample in quantities of at least 5 micrograms. A second about 6 to 11 cycle PCR used barcoded and J-beta primers. Tags on each cDNA molecule came from a template-switch adaptor with 12 random nucleotides. Via MiXCR, TCRdb re-called the 5' RACE reads, giving one row per CDR3 protein. The table shows over 1,500,000 distinct CDR3 sequences, with around half occurring only once. Worth noting for this clonotype: Antigen specificity is unknown.

The germline CDR1 and CDR2 sequences are SGHAT and FQNNGV. The ends lost 5 bases at V and 10 bases at J; junction bases unmatched: 7. The CDR3 is made up of 14 amino acids. Material for sequencing was blood. The sequence was collected from a middle-aged woman in good health. V and J are TRBV11-2 and TRBJ1-6; 8 positions match TRBD1. The DNA for the CDR3 is TGTGCCAGCAGCCACGCAGGGGGCGGGTCACCCCTCCACTTT. Translation: CASSHAGGGSPLHF.